Listed below are T cell receptor beta chains from one sample, sequenced in a study of T cell repertoires in cytomegalovirus infection. In TCRdb, the reads were re-called with MiXCR into one record per CDR3 protein. Here the sample spans about 230,000 distinct CDR3 sequences, 22% being singletons. The source material was CD8+ T cells from PBMCs. These receptors came from a human donor in good health (CMV status not recorded). Some clones in this sample may be carry-over from other donors' samples. Both conserved end residues are part of each CDR3. Fields, in order: J gene, V gene, D gene, clone size, CDR3 DNA, CDR3 protein. A D gene is named only where the DNA matches it firmly. Some rows mark clone size as missing; the rest say once, few, many or name a class of expanded clone.

TRBJ1-1 TRBV28 NA few TGTGCCAGCAGTTTTGTTTCAGGGGCTCTTGATGAAGCTTTCTTT CASSFVSGALDEAFF
TRBJ2-7 TRBV12-3/TRBV12-4 NA NA TGTGCCAGCAGTTTTGGGTCCTCACGATGGGAGCAGTACTTC CASSFGSSRWEQYF
TRBJ2-1 TRBV7-3 TRBD1 NA TGTGCCAGCAGCCCTGGAACAGGGGAAAACAATGAGCAGTTCTTC CASSPGTGENNEQFF
TRBJ2-2 TRBV4-1 NA many TGCGCCAGCAGCCAAGTAGATGGTGGGGGCACCGGGGAGCTGTTTTTT CASSQVDGGGTGELFF
TRBJ2-7 TRBV4-1 NA NA TGCGCCAGCAGCGGGACCAACTACGAGCAGTACTTC CASSGTNYEQYF
TRBJ2-1 TRBV7-6 NA few TGTGCCAGCAGCCCCGACGGTGGGGGTGAGCAGTTCTTC CASSPDGGGEQFF
TRBJ2-3 TRBV7-9 NA few TGTGCCAGCGGCCCGACAGATACGCAGTATTTT CASGPTDTQYF
TRBJ2-7 TRBV7-9 NA many TGTGCCAGCAGCTTAGCGCCTTCTGGGGGCTACGAGCAGTACTTC CASSLAPSGGYEQYF
TRBJ2-2 TRBV6-5 NA many TGTGCCAGCAGTCTCGGCAGGGTACCCGACACCGGGGAGCTGTTTTTT CASSLGRVPDTGELFF
TRBJ1-1 TRBV7-6 TRBD1 few TGTGCCAGCAGCATGCGACAGGGAACTACGAACACTGAAGCTTTCTTT CASSMRQGTTNTEAFF
TRBJ2-1 TRBV15 TRBD2 few TGTGCCACCAGCAGACCGGGGGGCTCCTACAATGAGCAGTTCTTC CATSRPGGSYNEQFF
TRBJ2-3 TRBV12-3/TRBV12-4 NA many TGTGCCAGCAGCCCCTTTGCCAGGCTAAGCACAGATACGCAGTATTTT CASSPFARLSTDTQYF
TRBJ2-2 TRBV27 NA NA TGTGCCAGCAGTTTAGAGGGTTGGGGCACCGGGGAGCTGTTTTTT CASSLEGWGTGELFF
TRBJ2-7 TRBV20-1 TRBD1 few TGCAGTGCTAGAGATACCGCCGGGACAGGGGCCTACGAGCAGTACTTC CSARDTAGTGAYEQYF
TRBJ2-4 TRBV6-5 TRBD1 NA TGTGCCAGCAGTTACGAGCCCGGGACAGCTTCCAGCCTAGCCAAAAACATTCAGTACTTC CASSYEPGTASSLAKNIQYF
TRBJ2-2 TRBV7-6 NA many TGTGCCAGCAGCCTCGGCAACGGGGAGCTGTTTTTT CASSLGNGELFF
TRBJ2-1 TRBV5-8 TRBD1 few TGTGCCAGCAGCCAGGACAGGGGCTACAATGAGTGGCAGTTCTTC CASSQDRGYNEWQFF
TRBJ2-1 TRBV19 NA few TGTGCCAGTAGTCTACTGAGCTCCTACAATGAGCAGTTCTTC CASSLLSSYNEQFF
TRBJ2-2 TRBV7-2 TRBD2 once TGTGCCAGCAGCCCTTTAGCGGGGGGGGCTCACACCGGGGAGCTGTTTTTT CASSPLAGGAHTGELFF
TRBJ2-7 TRBV6-5 TRBD2 few TGTGCCACTACGGCGGGGGGGGCCTCCTACGAGCAGTACTTC CATTAGGASYEQYF
TRBJ2-1 TRBV10-3 NA NA TGTGCCATCAGTGAGTCGGGGTTGAATGAGCAGTTCTTC CAISESGLNEQFF
TRBJ2-7 TRBV7-3 NA NA TGTGCCAGCAGCCAGGGACAAATCTTAGTCGAGCAGTACTTC CASSQGQILVEQYF
TRBJ1-5 TRBV28 NA NA TGTGCCAGCAGTTTAAAGCGATATATTCAGCCCCAGCATTTT CASSLKRYIQPQHF
TRBJ1-2 TRBV2 TRBD1 once TGTGCCAGCAATAAACAGGGGGCTTATGGCTACACCTTC CASNKQGAYGYTF
TRBJ1-2 TRBV20-1 NA NA TGCAGTGCCCTAGATCTGCCACTTTTTGATGGCTACACCTTC CSALDLPLFDGYTF
TRBJ2-3 TRBV12-3/TRBV12-4 TRBD2 many TGTGCCAGCAGGGCGGGGGGGCTTCCAGATACGCAGTATTTT CASRAGGLPDTQYF
TRBJ2-7 TRBV27 NA NA TGTGCCAGCAGTTTATATGCAACGGGACACAACTACGAGCAGTACTTC CASSLYATGHNYEQYF
TRBJ2-7 TRBV2 NA NA TGTGCCAGCAGGTGGTCTCGGGAGTTGTACGAGCAGTACTTC CASRWSRELYEQYF
TRBJ1-3 TRBV4-1 NA few TGCGCCAGCAGCCGCCGGGACCTAGGAAACACCATATATTTT CASSRRDLGNTIYF
TRBJ2-3 TRBV7-2 TRBD2 many TGTGCCAGCAGCTTAGCGTATCCCAGCGGGGGGGCAGATACGCAGTATTTT CASSLAYPSGGADTQYF
TRBJ2-3 TRBV6-6 NA NA TGTGCCAGCAGTTATATCGGGGTAGATACGCAGTATTTT CASSYIGVDTQYF
TRBJ2-7 TRBV7-2 NA many TGTGCCAGCAGCTTAGCCGCCAGCCTGGGGGACGAGCAGTACTTC CASSLAASLGDEQYF
TRBJ2-3 TRBV12-5 NA NA TGTGCTAGTGGTTTGGGGGTGGATACGCAGTATTTT CASGLGVDTQYF
TRBJ2-3 TRBV7-2 NA many TGTGCCAGCAGCTTCCCAGACACAGATACGCAGTATTTT CASSFPDTDTQYF
TRBJ2-1 TRBV2 NA few TGTGCCAGTCTACAGTTCCCCTACAATGAGCAGTTCTTC CASLQFPYNEQFF
TRBJ2-1 TRBV12-3/TRBV12-4 TRBD1 few TGTGCCAGCAGTGCACCGGGACAGGGGATCGATGAGCAGTTCTTC CASSAPGQGIDEQFF
TRBJ2-3 TRBV10-3 NA NA TGTGCCATCAGTGATTCGACAGATACGCAGTATTTT CAISDSTDTQYF
TRBJ2-7 TRBV4-2 TRBD2 few TGTGCCAGCAGCCAAGAATCGGGGGGGCTGTACGAGCAGTACTTC CASSQESGGLYEQYF
TRBJ2-2 TRBV29-1 NA NA TGCAGCGTTTCCCTGGGGGGGGCGCTGACCGGGGAGCTGTTTTTT CSVSLGGALTGELFF
TRBJ2-1 TRBV5-6 NA few TGTGCCAGCAGCTCGGACTACATCTACAATGAGCAGTTCTTC CASSSDYIYNEQFF
TRBJ2-3 TRBV12-3/TRBV12-4 NA NA TGTGCCAGCAGAAGAACACTAGGCACAGATACGCAGTATTTT CASRRTLGTDTQYF
TRBJ1-2 TRBV7-2 NA many TGTGCCAGCAGCTTAGAAGATGTTAGCTACACCTTC CASSLEDVSYTF
TRBJ2-7 TRBV4-1 NA few TGCGCCAGCAGCCAGATCGACTTCTACGAGCAGTACTTC CASSQIDFYEQYF
TRBJ2-7 TRBV20-1 NA NA TGCAGTGCTAGAAGAAGGGCCGGAGAGGAGCAGTACTTC CSARRRAGEEQYF
TRBJ2-7 TRBV28 TRBD1 many TGTGCCAGCAGTACAGGGGCCTACGAGCAGTACTTC CASSTGAYEQYF
TRBJ2-1 TRBV6-1 NA many TGTGCCAGCAGGAAACTTGAAATCTCCTACAATGAGCAGTTCTTC CASRKLEISYNEQFF
TRBJ1-6 TRBV7-9 NA few TGTGCCAGCAGCTTTAGCTCACCCCTCCACTTT CASSFSSPLHF
TRBJ1-2 TRBV2 NA many TGTGCCAGCAGTGAAGAGGCAGGGGTTCAAGGCTACACCTTC CASSEEAGVQGYTF